Listed below are T cell receptor beta chains from one sample, sequenced in a study of cytomegalovirus exposure and HLA in healthy donors. Profiled with immunoSEQ multiplex PCR; TCRdb holds only in-frame clones, not every one. The sample has almost 200,000 clones, around 75% seen once; the top ten hold approximately 0.39%. Source material: PBMCs. The receptors were sampled from a male donor in good health and CMV-seropositive. Both conserved end residues are part of each CDR3.

v_call,cdr3_aa
TRBV7-2,CASSSTGTGELFF
TRBV11-2,CASSLESRGRNTIYF
TRBV5-1,CASRTSQGTDTQYF
TRBV7-2,CASSSGGLAGTDTQYF
TRBV19,CATRDTVEKLFF
TRBV11-3,CASSLTGQGNEQYF
TRBV6-1,CASSGQGTNSYEQYF
TRBV5-4,CASSVDTSDGETQYF
TRBV18,CASSPRGNTDTQYF
TRBV10-3,CAISEGGAGMNTEAFF
TRBV5-1,CASSPGGQGHTEAFF
TRBV10-3,CAISGWETGGTDTQYF
TRBV19,CASSISGDTDTQYF
TRBV7-3,CASSLGGNGYEQYF
TRBV7-3,CASPQRGYNEQFF
TRBV11-2,CASSRSSGGYTDTQYF
TRBV7-9,CSSSFLGSRGYEAFF
TRBV6-5,CASSYRQVDYEQYF
TRBV7-2,CASSSHLLGGGRETQYF
TRBV7-3,CASSPQSSGNGYTF
TRBV4-1,CASSQDRGNSPLHF
TRBV18,CASSPGGGPESGSAQHF
TRBV7-3,CASSLTGTSGGAGYEQYF
TRBV28,CATTSPAGGPTDTQYF
TRBV7-6,CASSSLYEQYF
TRBV19,CASSIQGAISYEQYF
TRBV7-9,CASSYLAGGVETQYF
TRBV27,CASSSPTDQEQYF
TRBV7-2,CASIQTSGSSYEQYF
TRBV5-6,CASSFMIDRDQPQHF
TRBV5-4,CASSSQSGGAENEQFF
TRBV19,CASRGGQKGYEQYF
TRBV28,CASSPSGVWTEAFF
TRBV10-3,CAISQPGEGPNTEAFF
TRBV10-3,CAISAPSGEGFMDTGELFF
TRBV6-1,CASRTSGSNGELFF
TRBV15,CATSRDAGGRSNQPQHF
TRBV9,CASSLGPSGSRNEQFF
TRBV9,CASRSRGSHSGANVLTF
TRBV5-6,CASSLARRVEDQPQHF
TRBV27,CASSLQGVSSYEQYF
TRBV9,CASSVGGRGSDTQYF
TRBV7-6,CASSPITGAFGNTIYF
TRBV6-5,CASRTGLRNTEAFF
TRBV5-1,CASSRGTGEDSPLHF
TRBV27,CASRGLAAYNEQFF
TRBV9,CASSVGPTGAHNEQFF
TRBV28,CASSAGGANSPLHF
TRBV4-3,CASSQGSTSGRYEQYF
TRBV7-9,CASSLARGLLYNEQFF